These 5 T cell receptor beta chains were sequenced from one sample in a study of molecular identifiers for immune sequencing clone quantification. TCRdb independently ran MiXCR on the PCR reads; one entry per CDR3 protein. This table holds about 330,000 distinct CDR3 sequences, about 22% found once. Sequencing input: naive CD8+ T cells from blood, with Jurkat cell RNA spiked in. As to subset: FACS-sorted CD8+CD4-CCR7+CD45RA+ naive T cells. These receptors all come from a human donor in good health. Some libraries in this study had Jurkat cell RNA spiked in.

In its sample, this clonotype was seen many times. V and J are TRBV4-1 and TRBJ1-5; D gene uncertain. The germline CDR1 and CDR2 sequences are MGHRA and YSYEKL. The CDR3 extends over 15 amino acids. With 2 bases removed from V and 0 bases from J, the gap between germline ends came to 8 bases. The CDR3 DNA is TGCGCCAGCAGCCAACTAGGGTCTAGCAATCAGCCCCAGCATTTT. Its translation is CASSQLGSSNQPQHF.

V usage is TRBV5-1 and J usage is TRBJ2-2; D ambiguous. The length of the CDR3 is 14 residues. Germline V gene lookup returns CDR1 SGHRS and CDR2 YFSETQ. Between the trimmed V and J ends, which lost 7 bases and 2 bases, there was a span of 12 bases. The CDR3 DNA reads as TGCGCCAGCGGCCCCCCAGTTAACACCGGGGAGCTGTTTTTT. Its translation: CASGPPVNTGELFF.

The CDR3 protein is CASSQDMGKNTEAFF. In nucleotides, the CDR3 is TGCGCCAGCAGCCAAGATATGGGTAAGAACACTGAAGCTTTCTTT. The genes are TRBV4-3 and TRBJ1-1; no clear D. V dropped 0 bases and J dropped 1 base, with 9 bases sitting between them. Germline V CDR1 and CDR2: LGHNA, YSLEER. The length of the CDR3 is 15 residues.

This clonotype has ten or more counts. The gene calls are TRBV4-1 and TRBJ2-6; maybe TRBD1 (6 bases). Germline V CDR1 and CDR2: MGHRA, YSYEKL. The CDR3 is made up of 16 amino acids. The germline V and J ends were trimmed by 3 bases and 2 bases, with 11 bases remaining between them. CDR3 nucleotide sequence: TGCGCCAGCAGCCAGGGGGCTCTTCCTGGGGCCAACGTCCTGACTTTC. It encodes CASSQGALPGANVLTF.

V gene TRBV13 combines with J gene TRBJ1-2, with 7 bases identical to TRBD1. The CDR3 length is 17 residues. Per germline, CDR1 PRHDT and CDR2 FYEKMQ (reference sequence). The ends lost 5 bases at V and 6 bases at J; junction bases unmatched: 18. The CDR3 DNA reads TGTGCCAGCAGCCAACGGGGGACAGCCTTGGGGGCAGATGGCTACACCTTC. Amino acids: CASSQRGTALGADGYTF.